This T cell receptor (beta chain) is drawn from a study of blood T cell repertoires in COVID-19. Authors' data handling: Amplified reference gene primers provided the basis for estimating nucleated cell counts. Method: immunoSEQ multiplex PCR; TCRdb's copy keeps in-frame clones and lacks some. The V and J calls and clone size come from that table; D and trimming were worked out from the DNA. The repertoire holds about 120,000 clones, with approximately 87% as singletons. Germline values: CDR1 MNHEY, CDR2 SVGAGI. The germline V and J ends were trimmed by 7 bases and 4 bases, with 11 bases remaining between them. The CDR3 contains 14 residues.

Sequenced material: peripheral blood. This chain links TRBV6-5 with TRBJ2-6; TRBD1 is a possible D gene (6 bases). This clonotype was sampled from a man in his 60s with acute or convalescent COVID-19. The CDR3 sequence is CASIPGDGANVLTF. CDR3 DNA sequence: TGTGCCAGCATCCCAGGGGACGGGGCCAACGTCCTGACTTTC.